This record concerns one TCR beta chain sequence. The germline V and J ends were trimmed by 4 bases and 4 bases, with 13 bases remaining between them. CDR3 length equals 14 residues. Germline CDR1 reads SGHTA; CDR2 reads FQGTGA. This entry is derived from a study of shared clonotypes between healthy human individuals. Study-level background: Per-donor plates numbered three CD4 naive, three CD4 memory, two CD8 naive and one CD8 memory.

Method: immunoSEQ multiplex PCR; TCRdb's copy keeps in-frame clones and lacks some. Seen here are about 2.4 million clones, roughly 93% observed once, and the top ten hold approximately 0.37%. Researchers partitioned CD4+ cells into CD45RA+ naive and CD45RA-negative memory subsets. This sequence joins TRBV7-3 and TRBJ1-1, with a tentative D call TRBD1 (5 bases). This TCR was sampled from a man between 18 and 29 years old in good health. Some clones in this sample may be carry-over from other donors' samples. Sequencing input: naive CD4+ T cells from PBMCs. Specified subset: CD45RA+ positively selected. Here the CDR3 DNA reads TGTGCCAGCAGCTCAAACCGGGGGGGCACTGAAGCTTTCTTT. Translated, it gives CASSSNRGGTEAFF.